Described below is a single T cell receptor beta chain sequence and its context. What it binds is unknown. This specimen comes from a study of T cell responses to AZD1222 COVID-19 vaccine. Study-level points and caveats: Donors in the cohort were predominantly white British and more often female, and clonal diversity was possibly underestimated. Increased Spike-specific TCR breadth and depth were observed after two AZD1222 doses. Repertoire collection took place solely once the T cell response had peaked.

Produced via immunoSEQ multiplex PCR; TCRdb's table is partial and in-frame only. There are some 110,000 clones in the sample; 75% to 90% occur only once, and under 4.5% lies in the top ten. The CDR3 has 13 residues. Trimming took 5 bases from V and 6 from J, leaving 12 bases between them. In germline, CDR1 is SGHVS, CDR2 FQNEAQ. The gene calls are TRBV7-8 and TRBJ2-3; weak D call: TRBD2 (5 bases). Source: peripheral blood, taken on day 0 of MenACWY control vaccination. The sequence was obtained from an adult in good health. CDR3 sequence reads: CASSPPGEDTQYF. Written as DNA, the CDR3 is TGTGCCAGCAGCCCACCTGGGGAGGATACGCAGTATTTT.